Listed below are T cell receptor beta chains from one sample, sequenced in a study of blood T cell repertoires in COVID-19. The data were produced by immunoSEQ multiplex PCR, yet TCRdb's version contains in-frame clones alone and is incomplete. The repertoire holds about 220,000 clones, with 70% to 90% as singletons. The specimen was peripheral blood. Receptor source: a human donor in a cohort sampled during active COVID-19. CDR3s include the opening cysteine and the closing phenylalanine or tryptophan. The D gene is left open where the match is weak. Size values are once, few and many counts, or a class for expanded clones, and some rows have none.

-,TRBV19,TRBJ2-5,-,CASSRGRDGQETQYF,TGTGCCAGTAGCAGGGGCCGGGACGGGCAAGAGACCCAGTACTTC
-,TRBV27,TRBJ2-5,-,CASSSGTGSRETQYF,TGTGCCAGCAGTTCCGGAACAGGGAGTCGAGAGACCCAGTACTTC
-,TRBV18,TRBJ2-3,-,CASSPEYTQYF,TGTGCCAGCTCACCAGAGTATACGCAGTATTTT
-,TRBV5-6,TRBJ1-3,-,CASSLDSSGNTIYF,TGTGCCAGCAGCTTGGACAGCTCTGGAAACACCATATATTTT
-,TRBV5-1,TRBJ2-1,TRBD2,CASSSVTSGAVNEQFF,TGCGCCAGCAGCTCGGTGACTAGCGGGGCCGTCAATGAGCAGTTCTTC
-,TRBV16,TRBJ1-1,TRBD1,CASSRVRQGVRTEAFF,TGTGCCAGCAGCCGGGTTAGACAGGGGGTGAGGACTGAAGCTTTCTTT
-,TRBV4-1,TRBJ1-2,-,CASSRDSYGYTF,TGCGCCAGCAGCCGCGACAGCTATGGCTACACCTTC
-,TRBV6-5,TRBJ1-4,-,CASRLDPATNEKLFF,TGTGCCAGCAGACTAGACCCAGCAACTAATGAAAAACTGTTTTTT
-,TRBV12-3/TRBV12-4,TRBJ2-3,-,CASTPGNTQYF,TGTGCCAGCACCCCGGGGAATACGCAGTATTTT
-,TRBV18,TRBJ2-1,-,CASSRGNEQFF,TGTGCCAGCTCGCGCGGGAATGAGCAGTTCTTC
-,TRBV5-1,TRBJ1-2,-,CASRRMDSDYGYTF,TGCGCCAGCAGACGCATGGACAGTGACTATGGCTACACCTTC
-,TRBV29-1,TRBJ2-7,-,CSVEAQGLYEQYF,TGCAGCGTTGAAGCCCAGGGGTTATACGAGCAGTACTTC
-,TRBV5-4,TRBJ2-5,TRBD1,CASSSDGTGGSQETQYF,TGTGCCAGCAGCTCGGACGGGACAGGGGGGTCCCAAGAGACCCAGTACTTC
-,TRBV6-5,TRBJ2-3,TRBD2,CATLAGGPGDTQYF,TGTGCCACTTTAGCGGGGGGGCCGGGAGATACGCAGTATTTT
-,TRBV7-8,TRBJ1-4,TRBD1,CASSWDRAEKLFF,TGTGCCAGCAGCTGGGACAGGGCTGAAAAACTGTTTTTT
-,TRBV27,TRBJ2-7,TRBD2,CASSLTSGAPYEQYF,TGTGCCAGCAGTTTAACTAGCGGGGCCCCCTACGAGCAGTACTTC
-,TRBV7-2,TRBJ1-1,-,CASSLAREGTEAFF,TGTGCCAGCAGCTTAGCGAGGGAGGGGACTGAAGCTTTCTTT
-,TRBV6-1,TRBJ2-7,-,CASSEDVDLTDRTYEQYF,TGTGCCAGCAGTGAAGATGTAGATCTCACGGACAGAACCTACGAGCAGTACTTC
-,TRBV19,TRBJ1-5,-,CASRKDRKIQPQHF,TGTGCCAGTAGGAAAGACAGGAAAATTCAGCCCCAGCATTTT
once,TRBV4-3,TRBJ2-1,-,CASSQESTSSSYNEQFF,TGCGCCAGCAGCCAAGAGTCGACATCCAGCTCCTACAATGAGCAGTTCTTC
-,TRBV15,TRBJ2-7,-,CATRRAYEQYF,TGTGCCACCAGGAGGGCCTACGAGCAGTACTTC
medium-sized,TRBV3-1/TRBV3-2,TRBJ2-3,TRBD2,CASSGVLGGGQGTQYF,TGTGCCAGCAGCGGAGTGCTTGGGGGAGGGCAGGGTACGCAGTATTTT
-,TRBV27,TRBJ2-7,TRBD1,CASSIGQGSYEQYF,TGTGCCAGCAGTATTGGACAGGGCTCCTACGAGCAGTACTTC
-,TRBV29-1,TRBJ1-5,-,CSVRGISDNQPQHF,TGCAGCGTTAGGGGGATAAGTGACAATCAGCCCCAGCATTTT
few,TRBV5-1,TRBJ1-1,-,CASSSTTNTEAFF,TGCGCCAGCAGTTCGACAACGAACACTGAAGCTTTCTTT
few,TRBV2,TRBJ1-6,-,CASSGRDSPLHF,TGTGCCAGCAGTGGGCGGGATTCACCCCTCCACTTT
-,TRBV4-2,TRBJ1-5,TRBD1,CASSRQGAEGQPQHF,TGTGCCAGCAGCCGACAGGGGGCCGAGGGGCAGCCCCAGCATTTT
-,TRBV9,TRBJ2-3,TRBD1,CASSTRQGGTGDTQYF,TGTGCCAGCAGCACAAGACAGGGTGGCACCGGAGATACGCAGTATTTT
-,TRBV7-2,TRBJ2-3,-,CATRPRLGVRADTQYF,TGTGCCACCCGTCCTCGACTAGGAGTAAGGGCAGATACGCAGTATTTT
-,TRBV3-1/TRBV3-2,TRBJ2-1,TRBD2,CASSQDRLAGNNEQFF,TGTGCCAGCAGCCAAGATCGGCTAGCGGGAAACAATGAGCAGTTCTTC
-,TRBV6-2/TRBV6-3,TRBJ2-3,TRBD2,CASSYSRTSGSRRGTDTQYF,TGTGCCAGCAGTTACTCGAGGACTAGCGGGTCCCGGCGTGGCACAGATACGCAGTATTTT
-,TRBV5-1,TRBJ2-1,-,CASSLGGATYNEQFF,TGCGCCAGCAGCTTGGGTGGGGCTACCTACAATGAGCAGTTCTTC
-,TRBV21-1,TRBJ1-6,-,CASSKGEDRNSPLHF,TGTGCCAGCAGCAAAGGAGAGGACAGGAATTCACCCCTCCACTTT
few,TRBV6-5,TRBJ1-5,-,CASSWTDQPQHF,TGTGCCAGCAGTTGGACAGACCAGCCCCAGCATTTT
few,TRBV9,TRBJ2-3,-,CASSVGGTDTQYF,TGTGCCAGCAGCGTAGGAGGGACAGATACGCAGTATTTT
-,TRBV19,TRBJ1-3,-,CASSDTSSGNTIYF,TGTGCCAGTAGCGACACTTCCTCTGGAAACACCATATATTTT
-,TRBV5-6,TRBJ2-7,-,CASSLDSNEQYF,TGTGCCAGCAGCCTCGACAGCAACGAGCAGTACTTC
-,TRBV28,TRBJ1-5,-,CASRADSPNQPQHF,TGTGCCAGCAGAGCGGACAGCCCGAATCAGCCCCAGCATTTT
-,TRBV28,TRBJ2-4,TRBD1,CASSLNRGPTRDIQYF,TGTGCCAGCAGCCTCAACAGGGGCCCTACGCGGGACATTCAGTACTTC
once,TRBV19,TRBJ1-2,-,CASSPWERESYGYTF,TGTGCCAGTAGCCCATGGGAAAGGGAGAGCTATGGCTACACCTTC
-,TRBV3-1/TRBV3-2,TRBJ1-6,TRBD1,CASSLGTDNSPLHF,TGTGCCAGCAGCCTTGGGACAGATAATTCACCCCTCCACTTT
-,TRBV27,TRBJ2-7,TRBD2,CASSFRRGLAESSYEQYF,TGTGCCAGCAGTTTTCGCCGAGGTCTAGCGGAGAGCTCCTACGAGCAGTACTTC